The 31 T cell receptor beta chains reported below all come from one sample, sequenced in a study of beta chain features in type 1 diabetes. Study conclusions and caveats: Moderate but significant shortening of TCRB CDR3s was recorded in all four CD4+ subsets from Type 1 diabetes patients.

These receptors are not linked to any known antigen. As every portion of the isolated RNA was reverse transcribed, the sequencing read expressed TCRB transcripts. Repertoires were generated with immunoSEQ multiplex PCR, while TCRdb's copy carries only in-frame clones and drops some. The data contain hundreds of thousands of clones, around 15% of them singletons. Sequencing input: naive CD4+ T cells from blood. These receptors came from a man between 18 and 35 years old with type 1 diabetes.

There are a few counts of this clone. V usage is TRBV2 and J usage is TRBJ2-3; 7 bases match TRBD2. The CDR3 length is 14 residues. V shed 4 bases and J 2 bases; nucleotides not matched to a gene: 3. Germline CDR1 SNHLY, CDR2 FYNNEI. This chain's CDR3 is CASSVLANTDTQYF. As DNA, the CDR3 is TGTGCCAGCAGTGTACTAGCGAACACAGATACGCAGTATTTT.

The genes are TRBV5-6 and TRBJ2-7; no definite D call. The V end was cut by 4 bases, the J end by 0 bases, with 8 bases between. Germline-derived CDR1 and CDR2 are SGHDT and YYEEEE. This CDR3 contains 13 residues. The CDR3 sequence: CASSPYSSYEQYF. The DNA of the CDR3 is TGTGCCAGCAGCCCGTACAGCTCCTACGAGCAGTACTTC.

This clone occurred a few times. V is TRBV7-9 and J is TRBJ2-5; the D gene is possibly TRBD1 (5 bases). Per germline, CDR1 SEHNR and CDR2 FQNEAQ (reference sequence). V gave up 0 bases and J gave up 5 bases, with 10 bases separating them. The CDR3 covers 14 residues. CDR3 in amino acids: CASSLALGAETQYF. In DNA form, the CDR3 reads TGTGCCAGCAGCTTAGCGCTAGGGGCCGAGACCCAGTACTTC.

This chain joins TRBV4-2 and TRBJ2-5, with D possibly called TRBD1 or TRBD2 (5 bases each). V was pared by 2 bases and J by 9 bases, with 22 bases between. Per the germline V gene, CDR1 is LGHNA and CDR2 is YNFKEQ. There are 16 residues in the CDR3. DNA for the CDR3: TGTGCCAGCAGCCAACAACACGGGGACCGAGTCCGGGCCCAGTACTTC. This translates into CASSQQHGDRVRAQYF.

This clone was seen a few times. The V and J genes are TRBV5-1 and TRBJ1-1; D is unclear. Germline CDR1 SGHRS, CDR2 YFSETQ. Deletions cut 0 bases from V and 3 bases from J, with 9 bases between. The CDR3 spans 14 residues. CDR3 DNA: TGCGCCAGCAGCTTGGCCGCCACGGACACTGAAGCTTTCTTT. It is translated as CASSLAATDTEAFF. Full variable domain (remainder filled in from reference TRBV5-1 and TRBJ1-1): KAGVTQTPRYLIKTRGQQVTLSCSPISGHRSVSWYQQTPGQGLQFLFEYFSETQRNKGNFPGRFSGRQFSNSRSEMNVSTLELGDSALYLCASSLAATDTEAFFGQGTRLTVV.

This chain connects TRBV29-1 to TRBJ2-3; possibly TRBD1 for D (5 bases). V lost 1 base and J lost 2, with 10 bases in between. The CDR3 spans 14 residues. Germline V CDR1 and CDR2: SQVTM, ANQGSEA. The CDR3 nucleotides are TGCAGCGTTGAAGGTGGGGCGCTCACAGATACGCAGTATTTT. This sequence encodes CSVEGGALTDTQYF.

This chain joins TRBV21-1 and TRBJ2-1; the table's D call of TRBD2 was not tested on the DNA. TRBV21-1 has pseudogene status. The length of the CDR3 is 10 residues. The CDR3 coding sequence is TGTGCCAGCAGCAGGAGTGAGCAGTTCTTC. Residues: CASSRSEQFF.

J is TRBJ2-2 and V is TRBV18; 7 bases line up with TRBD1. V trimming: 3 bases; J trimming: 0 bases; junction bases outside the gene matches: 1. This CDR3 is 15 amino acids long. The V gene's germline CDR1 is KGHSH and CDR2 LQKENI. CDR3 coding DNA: TGTGCCAGCTCACCCGGACAGGCGAACACCGGGGAGCTGTTTTTT. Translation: CASSPGQANTGELFF.

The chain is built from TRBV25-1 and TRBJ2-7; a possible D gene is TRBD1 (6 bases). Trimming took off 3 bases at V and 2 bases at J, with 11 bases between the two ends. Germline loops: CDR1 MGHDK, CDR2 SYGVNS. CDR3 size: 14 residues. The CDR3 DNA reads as TGTGCCAGCAGTGAGATGGACAGAACCTACGAGCAGTACTTC. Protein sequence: CASSEMDRTYEQYF.

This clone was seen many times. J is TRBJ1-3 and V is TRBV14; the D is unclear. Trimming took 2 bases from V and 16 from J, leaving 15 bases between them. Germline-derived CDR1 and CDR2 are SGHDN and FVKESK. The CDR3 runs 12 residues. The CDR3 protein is CASSQSRTTKYF. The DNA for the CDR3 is TGTGCCAGCAGCCAAAGTCGGACCACAAAGTATTTT.

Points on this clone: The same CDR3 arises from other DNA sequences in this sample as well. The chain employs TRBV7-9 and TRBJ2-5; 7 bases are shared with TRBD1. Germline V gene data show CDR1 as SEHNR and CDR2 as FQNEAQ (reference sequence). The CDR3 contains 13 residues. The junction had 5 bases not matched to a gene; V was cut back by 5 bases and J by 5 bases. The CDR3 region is CASSRTGEETQYF. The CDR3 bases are TGTGCCAGCAGCCGTACAGGGGAGGAGACCCAGTACTTC.

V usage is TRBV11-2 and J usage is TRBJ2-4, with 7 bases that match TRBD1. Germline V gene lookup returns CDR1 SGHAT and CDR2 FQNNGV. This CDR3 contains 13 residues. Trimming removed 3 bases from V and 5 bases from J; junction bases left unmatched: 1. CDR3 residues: CASSLGQQNIQYF. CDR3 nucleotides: TGTGCCAGCAGCTTGGGACAGCAAAACATTCAGTACTTC.

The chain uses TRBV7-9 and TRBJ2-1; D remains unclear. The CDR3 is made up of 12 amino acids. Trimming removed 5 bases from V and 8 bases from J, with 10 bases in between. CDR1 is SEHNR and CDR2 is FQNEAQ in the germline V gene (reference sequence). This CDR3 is CASSPRHYEQFF. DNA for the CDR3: TGTGCCAGCAGCCCCAGACATTATGAGCAGTTCTTC.

CDR3 sequence reads: CASTERGGYNEQFF. CDR3 coding DNA: TGTGCCAGCACAGAGCGGGGGGGCTACAATGAGCAGTTCTTC. V is TRBV2 and J is TRBJ2-1; 10 nucleotides line up with TRBD2. With 7 bases clipped from V and 3 bases from J, the junction kept 3 bases outside the gene matches. CDR1 is SNHLY and CDR2 is FYNNEI in the germline V gene. The CDR3 loop spans 14 amino acids.

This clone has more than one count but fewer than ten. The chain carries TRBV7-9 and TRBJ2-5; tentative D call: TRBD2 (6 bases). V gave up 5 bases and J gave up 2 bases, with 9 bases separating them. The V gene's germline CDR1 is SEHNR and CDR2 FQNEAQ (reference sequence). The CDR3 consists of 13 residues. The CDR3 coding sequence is TGTGCCAGCAGCAGGGACTGGCAAGAGACCCAGTACTTC. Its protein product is CASSRDWQETQYF.

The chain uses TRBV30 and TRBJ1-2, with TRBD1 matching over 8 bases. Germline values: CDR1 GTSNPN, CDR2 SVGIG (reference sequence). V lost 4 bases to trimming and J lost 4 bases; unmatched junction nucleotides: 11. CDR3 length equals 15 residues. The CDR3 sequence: CAWTGYRGLSYGYTF. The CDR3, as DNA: TGTGCCTGGACCGGATACAGGGGGTTGAGCTATGGCTACACCTTC.

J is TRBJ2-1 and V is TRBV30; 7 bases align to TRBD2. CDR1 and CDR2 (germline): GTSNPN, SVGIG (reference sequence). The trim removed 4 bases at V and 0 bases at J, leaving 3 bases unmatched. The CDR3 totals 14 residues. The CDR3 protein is CAWTGGSSYNEQFF. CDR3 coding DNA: TGTGCCTGGACGGGCGGGAGCTCCTACAATGAGCAGTTCTTC.

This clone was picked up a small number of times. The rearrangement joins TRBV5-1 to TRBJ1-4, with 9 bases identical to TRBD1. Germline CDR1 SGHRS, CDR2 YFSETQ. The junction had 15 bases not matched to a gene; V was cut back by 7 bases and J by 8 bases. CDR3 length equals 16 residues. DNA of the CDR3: TGCGCCAGCTCCCGTGCCCTAACAGGGGGCGACGAAAAACTGTTTTTT. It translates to CASSRALTGGDEKLFF.

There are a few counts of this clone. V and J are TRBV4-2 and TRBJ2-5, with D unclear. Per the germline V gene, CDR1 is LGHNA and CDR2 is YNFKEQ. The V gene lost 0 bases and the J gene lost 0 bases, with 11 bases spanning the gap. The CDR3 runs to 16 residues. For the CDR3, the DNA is TGTGCCAGCAGCCAAGATAGGTCCACAAACCAAGAGACCCAGTACTTC. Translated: CASSQDRSTNQETQYF.

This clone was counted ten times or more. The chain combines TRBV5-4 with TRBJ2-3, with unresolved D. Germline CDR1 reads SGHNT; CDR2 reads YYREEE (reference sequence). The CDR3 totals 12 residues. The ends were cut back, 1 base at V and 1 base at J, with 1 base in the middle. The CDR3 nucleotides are TGTGCCAGCAGCTTGCGCACAGATACGCAGTATTTT. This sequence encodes CASSLRTDTQYF. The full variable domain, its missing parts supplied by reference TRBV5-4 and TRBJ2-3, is ETGVTQSPTHLIKTRGQQVTLRCSSQSGHNTVSWYQQALGQGPQFIFQYYREEENGRGNFPPRFSGLQFPNYSSELNVNALELDDSALYLCASSLRTDTQYFGPGTRLTVL.

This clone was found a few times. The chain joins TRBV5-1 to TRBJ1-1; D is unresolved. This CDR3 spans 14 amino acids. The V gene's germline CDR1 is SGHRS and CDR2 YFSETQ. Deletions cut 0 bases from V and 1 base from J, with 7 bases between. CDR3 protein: CASSLDPGNTEAFF. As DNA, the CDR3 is TGCGCCAGCAGCTTGGATCCGGGGAACACTGAAGCTTTCTTT. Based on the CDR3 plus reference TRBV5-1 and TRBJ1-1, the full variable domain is KAGVTQTPRYLIKTRGQQVTLSCSPISGHRSVSWYQQTPGQGLQFLFEYFSETQRNKGNFPGRFSGRQFSNSRSEMNVSTLELGDSALYLCASSLDPGNTEAFFGQGTRLTVV.

The CDR3 DNA is TGTGCCAGCACCATCAGGGGGCAGAACACCGGGGAGCTGTTTTTT. Residues: CASTIRGQNTGELFF. The rearrangement joins TRBV6-6 to TRBJ2-2; TRBD1 agrees at 8 bases. There are 15 residues in the CDR3. V was pared by 7 bases and J by 1 base, with 5 bases of the junction left unmatched. Germline loops: CDR1 MNHNY, CDR2 SVGAGI (reference sequence).

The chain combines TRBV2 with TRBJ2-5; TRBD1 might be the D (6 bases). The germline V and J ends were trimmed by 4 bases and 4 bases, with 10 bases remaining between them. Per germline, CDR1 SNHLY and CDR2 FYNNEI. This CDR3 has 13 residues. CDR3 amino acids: CASSGGGRETQYF. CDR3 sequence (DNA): TGTGCCAGCAGTGGAGGGGGAAGAGAGACCCAGTACTTC.

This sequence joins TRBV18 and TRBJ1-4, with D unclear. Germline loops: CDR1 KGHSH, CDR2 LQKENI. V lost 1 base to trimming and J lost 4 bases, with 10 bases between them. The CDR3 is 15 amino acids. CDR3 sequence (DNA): TGTGCCAGCTCACCACGGAGTCAGAATAATGAAAAACTGTTTTTT. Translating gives CASSPRSQNNEKLFF.

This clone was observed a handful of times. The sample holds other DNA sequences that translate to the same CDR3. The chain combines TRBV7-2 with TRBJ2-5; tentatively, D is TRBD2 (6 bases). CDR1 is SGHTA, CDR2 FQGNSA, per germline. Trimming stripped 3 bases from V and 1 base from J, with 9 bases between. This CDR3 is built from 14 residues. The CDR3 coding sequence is TGTGCCAGCAGCTTCCGGGACTCCCAAGAGACCCAGTACTTC. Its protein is CASSFRDSQETQYF.

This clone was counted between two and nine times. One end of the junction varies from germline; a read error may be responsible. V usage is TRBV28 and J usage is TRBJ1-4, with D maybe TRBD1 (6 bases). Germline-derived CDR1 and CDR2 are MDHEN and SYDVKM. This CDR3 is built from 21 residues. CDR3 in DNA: TGTGCCACCAGTTTCGCCGGATGGGAGAGGGGGTTGGAGACAACTAATGAAAAACTGTTTTTT. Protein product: CATSFAGWERGLETTNEKLFF.

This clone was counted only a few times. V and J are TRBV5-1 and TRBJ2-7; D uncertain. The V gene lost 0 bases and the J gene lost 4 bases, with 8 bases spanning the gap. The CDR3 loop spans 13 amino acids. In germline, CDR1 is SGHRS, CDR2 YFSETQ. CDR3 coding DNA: TGCGCCAGCAGCTTGGATCAGCTTTACGAGCAGTACTTC. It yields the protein CASSLDQLYEQYF.

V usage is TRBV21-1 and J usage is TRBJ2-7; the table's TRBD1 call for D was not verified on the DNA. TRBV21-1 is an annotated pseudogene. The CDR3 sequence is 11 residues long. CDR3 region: CASGLTYEQYF. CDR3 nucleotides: TGTGCCAGTGGGCTTACCTACGAGCAGTACTTC.

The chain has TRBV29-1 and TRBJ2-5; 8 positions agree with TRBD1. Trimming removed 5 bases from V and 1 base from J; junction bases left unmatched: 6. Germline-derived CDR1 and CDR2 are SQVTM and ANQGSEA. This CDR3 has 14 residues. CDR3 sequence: CSVLGGQGQETQYF. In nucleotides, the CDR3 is TGCAGCGTTTTAGGCGGACAGGGCCAAGAGACCCAGTACTTC.

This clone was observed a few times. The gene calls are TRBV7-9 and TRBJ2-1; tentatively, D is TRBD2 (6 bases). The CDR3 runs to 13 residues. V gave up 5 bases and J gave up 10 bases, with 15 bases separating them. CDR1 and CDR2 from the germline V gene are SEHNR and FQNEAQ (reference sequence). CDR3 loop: CASSPHRRGEQFF. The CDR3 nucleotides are TGTGCCAGCAGCCCCCATCGGAGGGGCGAGCAGTTCTTC.

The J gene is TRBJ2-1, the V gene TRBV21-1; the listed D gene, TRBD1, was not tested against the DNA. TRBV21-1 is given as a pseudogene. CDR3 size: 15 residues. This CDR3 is CASRPRTGQVRTQFF. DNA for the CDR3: TGTGCCAGCAGGCCGAGGACAGGTCAAGTCAGGACACAGTTCTTC.